This is a list of T cell receptor beta chains from one sample in a study of blood T cell repertoires in COVID-19. Using immunoSEQ multiplex PCR, the repertoire was profiled, and TCRdb retains in-frame clones only, with some absent. The sample has 110,000 to 150,000 clones, around 82% seen once; the top ten hold 7.5% to 8.5%. The sequencing input was peripheral blood. The receptors originated from a human donor in a cohort sampled during active COVID-19. Both conserved end residues are trimmed from each CDR3. D genes are given only for firm matches. The size field is filled for only some rows; it gives once, few, many or a size class.

>once|15|TRBV5-4|TRBD1
ASSPTPGTGVRDTQY
>once|12|TRBV11-2|-
ASSLEVGAYEQY
>-|11|TRBV5-1|-
ASSSGVGNEQF
>few|12|TRBV3-1/TRBV3-2|TRBD1
ASSPRQGNEKLF
>once|10|TRBV6-4|-
ASSDTNSPLH
>few|13|TRBV7-6|TRBD1
ASRAGGRGDYGYT
>-|13|TRBV5-6|TRBD1
ASSFGTGISYEQY
>-|10|TRBV19|TRBD1
ASSRGTDGYT
>once|13|TRBV6-2/TRBV6-3|-
ASSSLRGMNTEAF
>-|14|TRBV6-4|-
ASSDSQWGRGDTQY
>-|13|TRBV2|TRBD1
ASSRRQGYPYEQY
>-|14|TRBV5-1|TRBD2
ASSLGGGSSYNEQF
>-|14|TRBV6-4|TRBD2
ASSDSGRGGYNEQF
>once|14|TRBV27|-
ASSQGGSRRLYEQY
>-|14|TRBV6-5|TRBD1
ASSYSGQGGAGGYT
>-|17|TRBV5-1|-
ASSLVRGGRESSGNTIY
>few|12|TRBV5-1|TRBD1
ASSSGQGGNTIY
>-|12|TRBV5-1|TRBD1
ASSLRTGTTEAF
>-|15|TRBV7-6|-
ASSRRSGDWETDGYT
>-|12|TRBV5-1|-
ASSPYRALDEQY
>once|12|TRBV28|-
ASSSGLTVYGYT
>once|14|TRBV13|-
ASSSRPYLGANEQF
>-|12|TRBV7-2|-
ASSLARVQETQY
>once|14|TRBV6-5|-
ASSYTRGGVNYGYT
>once|14|TRBV18|-
ASSERIRQDRNIQY
>-|14|TRBV28|TRBD1
ASSLGTGSNTGELF
>-|14|TRBV2|TRBD1
ASRWGRTQGSYEQY
>-|14|TRBV9|-
ASSPVGGISADTQY
>-|10|TRBV27|-
ASSGRMGGYT
>-|15|TRBV5-1|-
ASSWAPFSSGANVLT
>-|12|TRBV5-1|TRBD1
ASSETGGNQPQH
>-|14|TRBV27|TRBD1
ASRLKPGQGVYEQY
>-|13|TRBV5-4|TRBD2
ASSLAASGAVGQF
>-|13|TRBV24-1|-
ATSEFTALGETQY
>-|12|TRBV10-3|-
AIMPAATGNTIY
>once|14|TRBV28|-
ASSLFSLRGKNIQY
>-|17|TRBV19|-
ASTPQGQGRRGHSGELF
>-|11|TRBV6-5|-
ASREGGLTEAF
>-|9|TRBV28|-
ASSSRQKQY
>-|12|TRBV27|-
ASSWLTNTGELF
>-|14|TRBV7-9|TRBD1
ASSLASGGTGQVQF
>-|13|TRBV5-4|-
ASSPPGRPGTEAF
>-|12|TRBV5-1|-
ASSPGQIGNTIY
>-|12|TRBV4-1|-
ASSQGGMSYGYT
>-|14|TRBV5-8|-
ASSLAMEYYTGELF
>-|12|TRBV13|TRBD1
ASSSSDRADGYT
>many|12|TRBV5-1|TRBD1
ASGKTGDDYGYT
>-|15|TRBV18|-
ASSRRQGRSGEETQY
>-|14|TRBV7-3|TRBD1
ASSLIGTGGTDTQY
>once|10|TRBV6-5|-
ASSSLNSPLH
>-|13|TRBV25-1|TRBD1
ASSARQGAADTQY
>few|14|TRBV5-5|-
ASSPYTGLGTDTQY
>-|12|TRBV6-5|-
ASSYVDSVSGYT
>-|12|TRBV10-3|-
AVRRGWGLGEAF
>-|12|TRBV6-5|-
ASSYVTYNSPLH
>-|15|TRBV7-3|TRBD1
ASTNQGRQGATYEQY
>-|12|TRBV29-1|TRBD1
SVVGTGIGTEAF
>-|9|TRBV19|-
ASKMGEAQY